A selection of T cell receptor beta chains follows, all from one sample in a study of T cells in Graves' hyperthyroidism and ophthalmopathy. From the multiplex PCR reads, TCRdb called clonotypes with MiXCR, one entry per CDR3 protein. The table lists 250,000 to 400,000 distinct CDR3 sequences, around 13% of them singletons, with 34% in the top ten. The source material was blood. The origin of the receptors is a woman in her 40s with Graves' ophthalmopathy. Both conserved end residues are part of each CDR3. D genes are given only for firm matches. Clone size appears in some rows only: once, few, many, or a class for an expanded clone.

TRBV11-2,TRBJ1-5,-,many,TGTGCCAGCAGCTTGAGCACAGGGCCCTATAGCAATCAGCCCCAGCATTTT,CASSLSTGPYSNQPQHF
TRBV20-1,TRBJ2-1,-,many,TGCAGTGCTAGAGTCCTTGGGGCTGCTACCTACAATGAGCAGTTCTTC,CSARVLGAATYNEQFF
TRBV3-1,TRBJ1-3,-,many,TGTGCCAGCAGCCAAGAATATGGGGACGACGGAAACACCATATATTTT,CASSQEYGDDGNTIYF
TRBV9,TRBJ1-1,-,-,TGTGCCAGCAGCGTAGTGGGATTTTCTGAAGCTTTCTTT,CASSVVGFSEAFF
TRBV12-3/TRBV12-4,TRBJ2-7,-,few,TGTGCCAGCAGTCGGGACTCGCGAGGGGAGCAGTACTTC,CASSRDSRGEQYF
TRBV20-1,TRBJ2-1,TRBD2,-,TGCAGTGCTAGAGGGTCTAGCGGGATCTACAATGAGCAGTTCTTC,CSARGSSGIYNEQFF
TRBV2,TRBJ1-2,-,many,TGTGCCAGCAGTGTTATCCCAGAAGCCTATGGCTACACCTTC,CASSVIPEAYGYTF
TRBV30,TRBJ2-1,-,-,TGTGCCTGGAAAGGGCTTCCGGGGAATGAGCAGTTCTTC,CAWKGLPGNEQFF
TRBV10-3,TRBJ1-5,TRBD1,few,TGTGCCATCAGTGAGTCGGGACAGGGTATTCAGCCCCGGCATTTT,CAISESGQGIQPRHF
TRBV20-1,TRBJ1-5,-,many,TGCAGTGCTAGGATGCCTGGGAGTTTGGGCAATCAGCCCCAGCATTTT,CSARMPGSLGNQPQHF
TRBV5-8,TRBJ2-5,-,many,TGTGCCAGCAGCCCCCCGGGTCAGCAAGAGACCCAGTACTTC,CASSPPGQQETQYF
TRBV20-1,TRBJ2-3,-,few,TGCAGTGCTAGGCTTAGCGAGGGCACAGGTACGCAGTATTTT,CSARLSEGTGTQYF
TRBV11-2,TRBJ1-2,TRBD1,many,TGTGCCAGCAGACTCACTTTAGGGGGCCATGGCTACACCTTC,CASRLTLGGHGYTF
TRBV7-8,TRBJ2-1,TRBD2,-,TGTGCCAGCAGCTCTTTAAAAAAGACTAGCGGGACCCACAATGAGCAGTTCTTC,CASSSLKKTSGTHNEQFF
TRBV7-2,TRBJ2-1,TRBD2,-,TGTGCCAGCAGCTTAGCGGGGACGGGGGGACTAGCGGGAAGCAATGAGCAGTTCTTC,CASSLAGTGGLAGSNEQFF
TRBV3-1,TRBJ2-7,-,-,TGTGCCAGCAGCCAAGGGTCGCGGAGCTCCTACGAGCAGTACTTC,CASSQGSRSSYEQYF
TRBV2,TRBJ1-5,-,many,TGTGCCAGCAGTGGCTTGGCTAGCAATCAGCCCCAGCATTTT,CASSGLASNQPQHF
TRBV29-1,TRBJ2-5,TRBD1,many,TGCAGCGTTGCCGGACAGGCAAAAGAGACCCAGTACTTC,CSVAGQAKETQYF
TRBV19,TRBJ1-2,TRBD1,-,TGTGCCAGTACCGCGGGACAGGGCGGCTATGGCTACACCTTC,CASTAGQGGYGYTF
TRBV11-2,TRBJ1-1,-,many,TGTGCCAGCAGCCCTTACTCGGGCACTGAAGCTTTCTTT,CASSPYSGTEAFF
TRBV6-1,TRBJ1-2,-,many,TGTGCCAGCAGTGAAGCATGGGCAGACTATGGCTACACCTTC,CASSEAWADYGYTF
TRBV12-3/TRBV12-4,TRBJ2-7,-,many,TGTGCCAGCAGTAGAACTAGGAGCTCCTACGAGCAGTACTTC,CASSRTRSSYEQYF
TRBV20-1,TRBJ2-7,TRBD2,few,TGCAGTGCTCCACGGCGGGAGAGGTCATACGAGCAGTACTTC,CSAPRRERSYEQYF
TRBV2,TRBJ2-1,TRBD1,many,TGTGCCAGCAGCAAGGGGGCAAGAGGGAATGAGCAGTTCTTC,CASSKGARGNEQFF
TRBV13,TRBJ1-1,-,once,TGTGCCAGCAGCTTAAACTCCGGACGAGGTGAAGCTTTCTTT,CASSLNSGRGEAFF
TRBV30,TRBJ1-2,TRBD1,-,TGTGCCTGGAGTGATGGGACAGGCTATGGCTACACCTTC,CAWSDGTGYGYTF
TRBV6-1,TRBJ2-7,-,many,TGTGCCAGCAGCCCTACTATGTACCAGGGGCACGAGCAGTACTTC,CASSPTMYQGHEQYF
TRBV20-1,TRBJ1-5,-,few,TGCAGTGCTACCTATGGAATGCGGATGAATCAGCCCCAGCATTTT,CSATYGMRMNQPQHF
TRBV12-3/TRBV12-4,TRBJ1-1,-,many,TGTGCCAGCAGTTTTGATCTACAGGGTCGGGCCACTGAAGCTTTCTTT,CASSFDLQGRATEAFF
TRBV24-1,TRBJ1-1,-,-,TGTGCCACACAAAAAGGGACAGAAGCTTTCTTT,CATQKGTEAFF
TRBV11-2,TRBJ2-7,-,many,TGTGCCAGCAGCTTAGACTGGGGTACCTACGAGCAGTACTTC,CASSLDWGTYEQYF
TRBV19,TRBJ2-3,TRBD1,many,TGTGCCAGTAGTCCTGGGACAGGGGGAAGGGGTACGCAGTATTTT,CASSPGTGGRGTQYF
TRBV2,TRBJ2-3,-,many,TGTGCCAGCAGTCCTCCGCTAGCAGTCCTCTCCACAGATACGCAGTATTTT,CASSPPLAVLSTDTQYF
TRBV15,TRBJ2-7,TRBD1,many,TGTGCCACCAGCAGAGGAGGAGGCGACAGGGTTCCGGAGCAGTACTTC,CATSRGGGDRVPEQYF
TRBV29-1,TRBJ2-7,-,few,TGCAGCGTGCAGACGGGGACTTACTCCTACGAGCAGTACTTC,CSVQTGTYSYEQYF
TRBV19,TRBJ1-2,TRBD1,few,TGTGCCAGTAGTATTACAGGGGGGGCTGGCTACACCTTC,CASSITGGAGYTF
TRBV29-1,TRBJ2-7,-,-,TGCAGCGGTGGATATTCTTTCTACGAGCAGTACTTC,CSGGYSFYEQYF
TRBV6-1,TRBJ2-6,-,many,TGTGCCAGCAGTGCCGGCTTCGACTCTGGGGCCAACGTCCTGACTTTC,CASSAGFDSGANVLTF
TRBV20-1,TRBJ1-5,-,many,TGCAGTGCTAGAGATAGGGTCTTAAGTCTCCAGCCCCAGCATTTT,CSARDRVLSLQPQHF
TRBV6-1,TRBJ1-5,-,many,TGTGCCAGCAGTTACCAGACAGGTTATCAGCCCCAGCATTTT,CASSYQTGYQPQHF
TRBV3-1,TRBJ1-6,-,-,TGTGCCAGCAGCCGACAGCCGAGCTCCTATAATTCACCCCTCCACTTT,CASSRQPSSYNSPLHF
TRBV13,TRBJ2-7,-,-,TGTGCCAGCAGCTTCGGGCAAGTCGGTCCCTACGAGCAGTACTTC,CASSFGQVGPYEQYF
TRBV7-2,TRBJ2-6,-,many,TGTGCCAGCAGCCCGCAACTAGCCTCTGGGGCCAACGTCCTGACTTTC,CASSPQLASGANVLTF
TRBV4-2,TRBJ1-6,-,-,TGTGCCAGCAGCCAAGGGACAGCCAATTCACCCCTCCACTTT,CASSQGTANSPLHF
TRBV7-9,TRBJ1-1,-,-,TGTGCCAGCAGCCCAGTCCTTTCGACTCCGAACACTGAAGCTTTCTTT,CASSPVLSTPNTEAFF
TRBV12-3/TRBV12-4,TRBJ2-3,TRBD2,many,TGTGCCAGCGGCTTGAGGGCGTTGGGCGGGAGACTTCCAGATACGCAGTATTTT,CASGLRALGGRLPDTQYF
TRBV6-4,TRBJ2-1,-,many,TGTGCCAGCAGGCAAGACAGCCTGCTGGGCAATGAGCAGTTCTTC,CASRQDSLLGNEQFF
TRBV2,TRBJ1-2,TRBD1,many,TGTGCCAGCAGCCTGACGGGACAGGGGGTTCGTGGCTACACCTTC,CASSLTGQGVRGYTF
TRBV7-9,TRBJ2-3,TRBD2,many,TGTGCCAGCAGCTTAACCCCCCCACTAGCGGGACGAGATACGCAGTATTTT,CASSLTPPLAGRDTQYF